A selection of T cell receptor beta chains follows, all from one sample in a study of OX40 agonist ivuxolimab in advanced cancers. Generated by immunoSEQ multiplex PCR, the TCRdb table keeps only in-frame clones and is missing some. The table has 82,000 or so clones, roughly 92% seen once. The material sequenced was CD4+ or CD8+ T cells sorted from blood, taken in a trial of the OX40 agonist ivuxolimab. The receptor set was obtained from an adult with an advanced solid tumor such as melanoma, head and neck, liver or kidney cancer. Both conserved end residues are part of each CDR3. A D gene is named only where the DNA matches it firmly. Only some rows state a clone size, as once, few, many or a class for expanded clones.

v_gene,d_gene,abundance,j_gene,CDR3aa,CDR3nt
TRBV21-1,.,.,TRBJ2-7,CASSKGEDEQYF,TGTGCCAGCAGCAAAGGGGAAGACGAGCAGTACTTC
TRBV19,.,.,TRBJ1-2,CASSKQGSDYGYTF,TGTGCCAGTAGTAAGCAGGGATCTGACTATGGCTACACCTTC
TRBV7-3,.,.,TRBJ2-5,CASSLTGGNGETQYF,TGTGCCAGCAGCTTAACAGGCGGGAACGGGGAGACCCAGTACTTC
TRBV5-4,.,.,TRBJ1-1,CASSLAKGWYTEAFF,TGTGCCAGCAGCTTGGCCAAGGGTTGGTACACTGAAGCTTTCTTT
TRBV4-1,TRBD1,.,TRBJ2-7,CASSQTLTGGETTYEQYF,TGCGCCAGCAGCCAGACCCTCACAGGGGGCGAAACAACCTACGAGCAGTACTTC
TRBV7-2,.,.,TRBJ1-1,CASSPHSDRPGTEAFF,TGTGCCAGCAGCCCCCACTCCGACAGGCCGGGTACTGAAGCTTTCTTT
TRBV18,.,.,TRBJ1-1,CASSPPGRTEAFF,TGTGCCAGCTCACCCCCAGGTCGCACTGAAGCTTTCTTT
TRBV29-1,.,.,TRBJ1-1,CSASTGIEAFF,TGCAGCGCAAGTACAGGGATTGAAGCTTTCTTT
TRBV9,.,.,TRBJ2-2,CASSVEGLATGELFF,TGTGCCAGCAGCGTGGAGGGCCTAGCCACCGGGGAGCTGTTTTTT
TRBV23-1,.,.,TRBJ2-5,CASSQSGPGSTQYF,TGCGCCAGCAGTCAATCGGGGCCGGGGTCGACCCAGTACTTC
TRBV30,TRBD1,.,TRBJ2-4,CAWSVSRDSVQYF,TGTGCCTGGAGTGTATCAAGGGACAGCGTTCAGTACTTC
TRBV9,TRBD1,.,TRBJ2-5,CASSVGQGWETQYF,TGTGCCAGCAGCGTAGGACAGGGATGGGAGACCCAGTACTTC
TRBV5-1,.,.,TRBJ1-5,CASSLDVNQPQHF,TGCGCCAGCAGCTTGGATGTTAATCAGCCCCAGCATTTT
TRBV19,.,.,TRBJ2-4,CASSIPLAVKNIQYF,TGTGCCAGTAGTATACCCCTAGCAGTCAAAAACATTCAGTACTTC
TRBV5-1,.,.,TRBJ1-6,CASSALGGGNSPLHF,TGCGCCAGCAGCGCACTAGGGGGGGGGAATTCACCCCTCCACTTT
TRBV7-3,.,.,TRBJ1-5,CASSYPRGGGNQPQHF,TGTGCCAGCAGCTACCCCAGGGGTGGGGGCAATCAGCCCCAGCATTTT
TRBV7-6,.,once,TRBJ2-2,CASSPRQGLNTGELFF,TGTGCCAGCAGCCCTCGACAGGGACTGAACACCGGGGAGCTGTTTTTT
TRBV29-1,.,.,TRBJ1-1,CSVSIGEGTEAFF,TGCAGCGTATCAATCGGGGAAGGGACTGAAGCTTTCTTT
TRBV6-1,TRBD1,.,TRBJ1-5,CASRQGVSQPQHF,TGTGCCAGTCGACAGGGGGTTTCGCAGCCCCAGCATTTT
TRBV19,.,.,TRBJ2-1,CASRGREEYNEQFF,TGTGCCAGTAGAGGCCGGGAAGAGTACAATGAGCAGTTCTTC
TRBV19,.,.,TRBJ2-7,CASSDWGRGYEQYF,TGTGCCAGTAGTGACTGGGGCAGGGGCTACGAGCAGTACTTC
TRBV7-9,TRBD1,.,TRBJ1-4,CASSDRTGRGEKLFF,TGTGCCAGCAGCGATCGGACAGGGCGAGGAGAAAAACTGTTTTTT
TRBV5-1,.,.,TRBJ2-1,CASSLPPGTIREQFF,TGCGCCAGCAGCTTGCCTCCTGGGACAATCCGGGAGCAGTTCTTC
TRBV6-6,.,.,TRBJ1-1,CASSYQGGETEAFF,TGTGCCAGCAGTTACCAGGGAGGAGAAACTGAAGCTTTCTTT
TRBV27,.,.,TRBJ2-1,CASSLIQHRTGYNEQFF,TGTGCCAGCAGTTTAATCCAACACCGGACGGGTTACAATGAGCAGTTCTTC
TRBV27,TRBD1,once,TRBJ1-2,CASRPQGTYGYTF,TGTGCCAGCAGACCACAGGGGACCTACGGCTACACCTTC
TRBV6-6,TRBD1,.,TRBJ2-7,CASRPTSGQGASEQYF,TGTGCCAGCAGACCGACCTCCGGACAGGGGGCTTCCGAGCAGTACTTC
TRBV19,TRBD1,.,TRBJ2-1,CASSTPRQGFYNEQFF,TGTGCCAGTAGTACACCAAGACAGGGGTTTTACAATGAGCAGTTCTTC
TRBV27,.,.,TRBJ1-5,CASRLERNSNQPQHF,TGTGCCAGCAGGTTAGAGAGGAATAGCAATCAGCCCCAGCATTTT
TRBV2,.,.,TRBJ1-1,CASSEMSGGPTEAFF,TGTGCCAGCAGTGAAATGAGTGGCGGACCTACTGAAGCTTTCTTT
TRBV6-5,.,.,TRBJ2-7,CASSSPNEQYF,TGTGCCAGCAGTAGTCCGAACGAGCAGTACTTC
TRBV6-6,.,.,TRBJ1-5,CASSYGRVGQPQHF,TGTGCCAGCAGTTACGGACGAGTCGGCCAGCCCCAGCATTTT
TRBV11-2,.,.,TRBJ1-3,CASSFPQGVTGNTIYF,TGTGCCAGCAGCTTCCCACAGGGAGTTACTGGAAACACCATATATTTT
TRBV5-1,.,.,TRBJ2-3,CASSFHTGAQGTQYF,TGCGCCAGCAGCTTTCACACCGGGGCCCAAGGTACGCAGTATTTT
TRBV14,TRBD2,once,TRBJ2-1,CASSQESGLVAGVICLGFF,TGTGCCAGCAGCCAAGAGTCGGGACTAGTAGCAGGAGTGATTTGTCTCGGGTTCTTC
TRBV15,.,few,TRBJ1-4,CATSPPAGWDEKLFF,TGTGCCACCAGCCCCCCGGCAGGGTGGGATGAAAAACTGTTTTTT
TRBV10-1,TRBD2,.,TRBJ2-5,CASSAGVSGSGQETQYF,TGCGCCAGCAGTGCTGGAGTTAGCGGGAGTGGCCAAGAGACCCAGTACTTC
TRBV6-6,.,.,TRBJ2-7,CASRSVYEQYF,TGTGCCAGCAGATCCGTCTACGAGCAGTACTTC
TRBV6-5,.,few,TRBJ1-1,CASTRRGEAFF,TGTGCCAGCACGAGACGCGGTGAAGCTTTCTTT
TRBV18,TRBD1,few,TRBJ1-5,CASSPGQGALGQPQHF,TGTGCCAGCTCACCCGGACAGGGGGCGCTCGGTCAGCCCCAGCATTTT
TRBV19,.,.,TRBJ1-5,CASSMAGVWNQPQHF,TGTGCCAGTAGTATGGCAGGGGTCTGGAATCAGCCCCAGCATTTT
TRBV11-2,.,.,TRBJ1-3,CASSLDVISGNTIYF,TGTGCCAGCAGCTTAGACGTGATCTCTGGAAACACCATATATTTT
TRBV7-9,TRBD2,.,TRBJ2-7,CASSRGLAGAYEQYF,TGTGCCAGCAGCCGTGGACTAGCGGGAGCTTACGAGCAGTACTTC
TRBV18,.,.,TRBJ2-1,CASSPPSGYYNEQFF,TGTGCCAGCTCACCACCTAGCGGATATTACAATGAGCAGTTCTTC
TRBV5-4,.,.,TRBJ2-5,CASSLGVYQETQYF,TGTGCCAGCAGCTTGGGTGTCTATCAAGAGACCCAGTACTTC
TRBV2,TRBD2,.,TRBJ2-7,CASSVGLATVYEQYF,TGTGCCAGCAGTGTAGGACTAGCGACGGTCTACGAGCAGTACTTC
TRBV18,TRBD1,.,TRBJ1-3,CASSTNTGDSGNTIYF,TGTGCCAGCTCAACCAACACAGGGGACTCTGGAAACACCATATATTTT
TRBV27,.,.,TRBJ2-2,CASSIPGGELFF,TGTGCCAGCAGTATACCGGGCGGGGAGCTGTTTTTT
TRBV19,.,.,TRBJ1-5,CASSTLYQPQHF,TGTGCCAGTAGCACGCTTTATCAGCCCCAGCATTTT
TRBV11-2,TRBD2,.,TRBJ2-3,CASSQTSGGPPQYF,TGTGCCAGCAGCCAGACTAGCGGGGGTCCCCCGCAGTATTTT
TRBV11-2,.,.,TRBJ1-6,CASSLGGQGNSPLHF,TGTGCCAGCAGCTTAGGGGGGCAGGGGAATTCACCCCTCCACTTT
TRBV18,.,.,TRBJ2-5,CASSLKRGNQETQYF,TGTGCCAGCTCACTCAAAAGGGGTAACCAAGAGACCCAGTACTTC
TRBV28,.,.,TRBJ1-5,CATTRGNYQPQHF,TGTGCCACTACCCGGGGAAACTATCAGCCCCAGCATTTT
TRBV7-9,.,.,TRBJ1-6,CASSLITGLLLGSPLHF,TGTGCCAGCAGCTTGATCACAGGCCTACTCTTGGGGTCACCCCTCCACTTT